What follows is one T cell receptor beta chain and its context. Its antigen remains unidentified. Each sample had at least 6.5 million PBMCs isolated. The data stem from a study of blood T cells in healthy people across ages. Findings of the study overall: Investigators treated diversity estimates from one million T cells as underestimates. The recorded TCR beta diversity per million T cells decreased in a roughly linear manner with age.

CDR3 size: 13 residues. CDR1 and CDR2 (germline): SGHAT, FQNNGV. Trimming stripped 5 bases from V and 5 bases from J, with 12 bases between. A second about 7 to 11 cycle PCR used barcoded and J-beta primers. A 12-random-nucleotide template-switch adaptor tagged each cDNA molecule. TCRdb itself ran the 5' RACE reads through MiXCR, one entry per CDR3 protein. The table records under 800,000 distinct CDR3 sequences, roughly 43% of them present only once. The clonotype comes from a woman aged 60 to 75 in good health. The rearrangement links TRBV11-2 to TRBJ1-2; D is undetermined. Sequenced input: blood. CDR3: CASSPHVNYGYTF. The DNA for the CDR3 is TGTGCCAGCAGCCCGCACGTAAATTATGGCTACACCTTC.